This TCR beta chain derives from a study of cytomegalovirus exposure and HLA in healthy donors. It was with 60 Vbeta and 13 Jbeta primers that the PCR ran. TCRdb's table, derived via immunoSEQ multiplex PCR, lists solely in-frame clones and lacks some. Among 95,000 to 110,000 clones, more than 65% were seen once, and the ten largest hold approximately 2.1%. This clone was seen just once. Input material: PBMCs. This TCR came from a man younger than 45 in good health and CMV-seronegative.

This CDR3 is CSARGLQTAFF. The CDR3 DNA reads TGCAGTGCTAGGGGGCTGCAGACAGCTTTCTTT. The J gene is TRBJ1-1, the V gene TRBV20-1, with a tentative D call TRBD1 (5 bases). Per the germline V gene, CDR1 is DFQATT and CDR2 is SNEGSKA (reference sequence). Deletions cut 3 bases from V and 10 bases from J, with 12 bases between. The CDR3 has 11 residues.